Following are 18 T cell receptor beta chains from one sample sequenced in a study of CD8+CD57+ T cells in acquired aplastic anemia. All sequencing subjects had displayed CD8+CD57+ cell expansion on flow cytometry. Genomic DNA constituted the template upon which TCR beta VDJ and CDR3 profiling was performed. TCRdb used MiXCR to reprocess the reads, holding one entry per CDR3 protein. The table has some 180,000 distinct CDR3 sequences, roughly 65% seen once. Source material: sorted CD4+, CD8+, or CD8+CD57+ T cells (not recorded which) from PBMCs. The origin of the receptors is a human donor with aplastic anemia.

The V gene is TRBV10-1, the J gene TRBJ2-7; D could derive from TRBD1 or TRBD2 (6 bases each). Trimming pared 2 bases from V and 9 bases from J, leaving 17 bases between. Germline V lookup: CDR1 WNHNN, CDR2 SYGVQD (reference sequence). The CDR3 is 14 residues long. CDR3 residues: CASSEGGPTGRQYF. In nucleotides, the CDR3 is TGCGCCAGCAGTGAGGGAGGGCCCACAGGGAGGCAGTACTTC.

This clonotype was observed a handful of times. The chain links TRBV24-1 to TRBJ2-1, with D possibly matching TRBD1 (7 bases). Trimming took 3 bases from V and 5 from J, leaving 19 bases between them. The CDR3 length is 17 residues. Germline V gene lookup returns CDR1 KGHDR and CDR2 SFDVKD. The DNA of the CDR3 is TGTGCCACCAGTGATCCCCTGGAGGGGGCGAAAAACAATGAGCAGTTCTTC. This gives the protein CATSDPLEGAKNNEQFF.

This rearrangement joins TRBV2 to TRBJ2-7, with 10 bases identical to TRBD1. V dropped 6 bases and J dropped 6; count of bases not matched to a gene: 8. The germline V gene encodes CDR1 SNHLY and CDR2 FYNNEI. The CDR3 totals 14 residues. DNA for the CDR3: TGTGCCAGCAGCCAGCCGGGACAGGGGCCCGAGCAGTACTTC. Translated, it gives CASSQPGQGPEQYF.

This clonotype was counted many times. The chain combines TRBV5-1 with TRBJ2-7, with 7 bases that match TRBD2. J was trimmed by 3 bases and V by 3 bases; bases with no gene match: 9. The CDR3 is made up of 15 amino acids. The V gene's germline CDR1 is SGHRS and CDR2 YFSETQ. The CDR3 protein is CASSSPGRWGYEQYF. CDR3 coding DNA: TGCGCCAGCAGCTCTCCCGGGAGGTGGGGCTACGAGCAGTACTTC. The full variable domain, rest sourced from reference TRBV5-1 and TRBJ2-7, is KAGVTQTPRYLIKTRGQQVTLSCSPISGHRSVSWYQQTPGQGLQFLFEYFSETQRNKGNFPGRFSGRQFSNSRSEMNVSTLELGDSALYLCASSSPGRWGYEQYFGPGTRLTVT.

This chain uses TRBV6-1 with TRBJ1-2; possible D gene TRBD1, 5 bases. V lost 0 bases to trimming and J lost 4 bases, with 12 bases between them. Per the germline V gene, CDR1 is MNHNS and CDR2 is SASEGT. The CDR3 is 15 amino acids. DNA of the CDR3: TGTGCCAGCAGTGAAGCGCTACAGGACGTCTATGGCTACACCTTC. Its protein product is CASSEALQDVYGYTF.

This chain connects TRBV12-5 to TRBJ1-5; D is undetermined. The CDR3 is 9 residues long. V lost 11 bases and J lost 9, with 8 bases in between. The V gene's germline CDR1 is LGHNT and CDR2 FRNRAP. The CDR3 is CAVLAPQHF. The CDR3, as DNA: TGTGCTGTCCTAGCGCCCCAGCATTTT.

The CDR3 nucleotides are TGTGCCACCGGGGGCAGGAGCCACTCTGGAAACACCATATATTTT. It specifies CATGGRSHSGNTIYF. The V gene is TRBV15, the J gene TRBJ1-3; D is possibly TRBD1 (6 bases). Germline V gene lookup returns CDR1 LNHNV and CDR2 YYDKDF (reference sequence). The V gene lost 8 bases and the J gene lost 0 bases, with 14 bases spanning the gap. This CDR3 is 15 amino acids long. Full variable domain (outside the CDR3, taken from reference TRBV15 and TRBJ1-3): DAMVIQNPRYQVTQFGKPVTLSCSQTLNHNVMYWYQQKSSQAPKLLFHYYDKDFNNEADTPDNFQSRRPNTSFCFLDIRSPGLGDTAMYLCATGGRSHSGNTIYFGEGSWLTVV.

This clonotype was seen a single time. This chain uses TRBV7-9 with TRBJ1-6; D is unresolved. Germline V lookup: CDR1 SEHNR, CDR2 FQNEAQ (reference sequence). This CDR3 has 15 amino acids. Trimming took off 5 bases at V and 6 bases at J, with 14 bases between the two ends. In DNA form, the CDR3 reads TGTGCCAGCAGCCCCCTCACACCTCTTAATTCACCCCTCCACTTT. It yields the protein CASSPLTPLNSPLHF.

The CDR3 is CASTLTGDSPLHF. In DNA, the CDR3 is TGTGCCAGCACCCTGACAGGGGACTCACCCCTCCACTTT. This chain uses TRBV2 with TRBJ1-6, with 8 bases identical to TRBD1. V was clipped by 7 bases and J by 10 bases; unmatched bases: 6. Germline V CDR1 and CDR2: SNHLY, FYNNEI. This CDR3 comprises 13 residues.

J is TRBJ2-1 and V is TRBV10-3, with 14 bases aligning to TRBD2. The V and J ends lost 3 bases and 3 bases, in that order; junction bases with no gene match: 7. The V gene's germline CDR1 is ENHRY and CDR2 SYGVKD. This CDR3 is 18 amino acids long. The CDR3 here is CAISDGLAGGLDYNEQFF. The CDR3 region has the DNA TGTGCCATCAGTGACGGACTAGCGGGGGGTTTGGACTACAATGAGCAGTTCTTC.

The V call is TRBV20-1, the J call TRBJ1-6; the D gene is possibly TRBD1 (6 bases). This CDR3 is built from 16 residues. Deletions cut 6 bases from V and 3 bases from J, with 18 bases between. Germline CDR1 is DFQATT and CDR2 is SNEGSKA (reference sequence). The CDR3 is CSARPGEEGYNSPLHF. The CDR3, as DNA: TGCAGTGCCAGGCCAGGGGAGGAGGGCTATAATTCACCCCTCCACTTT.

The V and J genes are TRBV7-9 and TRBJ2-1; D possibly corresponds to TRBD1 (5 bases). The CDR3 is made up of 15 amino acids. The V end was cut by 6 bases, the J end by 5 bases, with 17 bases between. In germline, CDR1 is SEHNR, CDR2 FQNEAQ (reference sequence). CDR3 nucleotides: TGTGCCAGCAGTACTGCCCGACAGACACACAATGAGCAGTTCTTC. This encodes CASSTARQTHNEQFF.

The chain is built from TRBV20-1 and TRBJ2-7; weak D call: TRBD1 (7 bases). The germline CDR1 and CDR2 sequences are DFQATT and SNEGSKA (reference sequence). The CDR3 totals 13 residues. The CDR3, as DNA: TGCAGCCCCAGGGGGGATACAACCTACGAGCAGTACTTC. Translated, it gives CSPRGDTTYEQYF.

Note on this clonotype: A read error is possible here, since a much larger clone lies one base away. The chain recombines TRBV6-5 with TRBJ1-1, with 8 positions matching TRBD1. V shed 6 bases, J shed 4 bases, and the junction held 13 bases outside the gene matches. The germline V gene has CDR1 MNHEY and CDR2 SVGAGI. The CDR3 has 16 residues. The CDR3 DNA follows: TGTGCCAGCAGAAACAGGGGGGGGACCGGGGGCACTGAAGCTTTCTTT. This sequence encodes CASRNRGGTGGTEAFF.

The chain employs TRBV7-3 and TRBJ2-5; the D gene is possibly TRBD2 (6 bases). Per the germline V gene, CDR1 is SGHTA and CDR2 is FQGTGA. Trimming took 2 bases from V and 3 from J, leaving 16 bases between them. The CDR3 spans 16 residues. The CDR3 protein is CASSLYRGNQKETQYF. The CDR3 coding sequence is TGTGCCAGCAGCTTATATCGGGGGAACCAAAAAGAGACCCAGTACTTC.

This clonotype was seen just once. The chain couples TRBV6-5 to TRBJ2-1; tentative D call: TRBD2 (6 bases). The germline V and J ends were trimmed by 4 bases and 9 bases, with 13 bases remaining between them. CDR1 and CDR2 (germline): MNHEY, SVGAGI. CDR3 length: 13 residues. The CDR3: CASSLGLSGEQFF. As DNA, the CDR3 is TGTGCCAGCAGTTTGGGACTCAGCGGTGAGCAGTTCTTC.

The rearrangement uses TRBV2 and TRBJ1-1; no definite D call. The V gene lost 9 bases and the J gene lost 5 bases, with 7 bases spanning the gap. This CDR3 region has 10 residues. CDR1 is SNHLY, CDR2 FYNNEI, per germline. The CDR3 loop is CARDTTEAFF. The CDR3 region has the DNA TGTGCCAGAGACACGACTGAAGCTTTCTTT.

At least ten counts were recorded for this clonotype. The chain joins TRBV7-9 to TRBJ2-7, with no clear D. V shed 3 bases and J shed 0 bases, with 9 bases lying between them. Germline assignment: CDR1 SEHNR and CDR2 FQNEAQ (reference sequence). The CDR3 is 14 amino acids. The CDR3 region has the DNA TGTGCCAGCAGCTTTACGTCCAGCTCCTACGAGCAGTACTTC. Amino acids: CASSFTSSSYEQYF.